What follows describes a single T cell receptor (beta chain). Clones were read by immunoSEQ multiplex PCR, and TCRdb kept only the in-frame ones, dropping some. The sample lists 55,000 to 80,000 clones, roughly four fifths occurring once. The CDR3 consists of 14 residues. The germline V gene has CDR1 LNHDA and CDR2 SQIVND (reference sequence). Excluded were patients having autoimmune disease history or systemic immunosuppression. The sample belongs to a study of OX40 agonist ivuxolimab in advanced cancers. Study summary: Patients received the agonistic anti-OX40 (CD134) antibody ivuxolimab. Three partial responders included one hepatocellular carcinoma patient and two cutaneous melanoma patients.

The chain uses TRBV19 and TRBJ2-5, with a possible D match to TRBD1 (6 bases). The end of the DNA is better explained by TRBJ2-7, so the J call may be wrong. This receptor was identified in an adult with an advanced solid tumor such as melanoma, head and neck, liver or kidney cancer. This specimen was CD4+ or CD8+ T cells sorted from blood, taken in a trial of the OX40 agonist ivuxolimab. CDR3 DNA: TGTGCCAGTAGTATGGAGACAGGTTTATACGAGCAGTACTTC. Amino acid sequence: CASSMETGLYEQYF.